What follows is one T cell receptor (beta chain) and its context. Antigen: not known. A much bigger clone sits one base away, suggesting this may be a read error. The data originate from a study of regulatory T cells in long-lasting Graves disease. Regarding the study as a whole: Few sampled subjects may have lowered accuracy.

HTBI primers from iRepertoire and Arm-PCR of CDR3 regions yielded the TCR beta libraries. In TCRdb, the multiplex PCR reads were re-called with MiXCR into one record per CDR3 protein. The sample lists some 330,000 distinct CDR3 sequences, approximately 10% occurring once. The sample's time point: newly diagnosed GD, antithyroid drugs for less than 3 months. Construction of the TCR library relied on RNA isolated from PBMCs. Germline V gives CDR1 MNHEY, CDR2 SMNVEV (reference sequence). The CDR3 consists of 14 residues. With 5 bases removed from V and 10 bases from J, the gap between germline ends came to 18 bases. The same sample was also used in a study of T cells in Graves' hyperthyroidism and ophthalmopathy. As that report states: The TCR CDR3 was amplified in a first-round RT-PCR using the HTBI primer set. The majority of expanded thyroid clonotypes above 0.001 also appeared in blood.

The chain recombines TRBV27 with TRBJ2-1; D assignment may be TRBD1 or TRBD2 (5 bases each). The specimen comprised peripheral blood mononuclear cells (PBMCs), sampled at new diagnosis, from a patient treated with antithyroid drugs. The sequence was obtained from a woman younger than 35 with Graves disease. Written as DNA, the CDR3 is TGTGCCAGCAGTCCCGGGGCAGCAAATGGGGAGCAGTTCTTC. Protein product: CASSPGAANGEQFF.